Following are 30 T cell receptor beta chains from one sample sequenced in a study of cytomegalovirus exposure and HLA in healthy donors. Primers included in the PCR were 60 Vbeta and 13 Jbeta primers. Here immunoSEQ multiplex PCR was the method, and the copy in TCRdb shows in-frame clones only, minus some. Seen here are fewer than 180,000 clones, less than 85% observed once, and the top ten hold around 6.6%. Sequenced input: PBMCs. The receptors were gathered from a man aged 45-60 years in good health and CMV-seropositive.

This clone was recorded only once. V is TRBV12-5 and J is TRBJ2-1; 10 nucleotides agree with TRBD2. Germline V gene sequence: CDR1 LGHNT, CDR2 FRNRAP. CDR3 size: 17 residues. V shed 4 bases and J 0 bases; nucleotides not matched to a gene: 6. DNA for the CDR3: TGTGCTAGTGGTTCCGGACTAGCGGTAAGCTCCTACAATGAGCAGTTCTTC. Translation gives CASGSGLAVSSYNEQFF.

The genes are TRBV6-6 and TRBJ2-7, with 9 bases fitting TRBD1. Germline CDR1 and CDR2: MNHNY and SVGAGI (reference sequence). V lost 7 bases and J lost 6; bases outside the gene matches: 10. This CDR3 has 14 residues. The chain's CDR3 is CASIPGQGGLEQYF. CDR3 coding DNA: TGTGCCAGCATCCCGGGACAGGGAGGCCTCGAGCAGTACTTC.

V gene TRBV27 combines with J gene TRBJ2-7; 9 bases map to TRBD1. CDR1 is MNHEY and CDR2 is SMNVEV in the germline V gene (reference sequence). The CDR3 extends over 15 amino acids. V lost 5 bases, J lost 2 bases, and 7 bases stayed unmatched. The CDR3 DNA is TGTGCCAGCAGTCCCGGGACAGGGAGGACCTACGAGCAGTACTTC. Translated, it gives CASSPGTGRTYEQYF.

This clone was picked up a small number of times. The V gene is TRBV18, the J gene TRBJ2-1; 9 bases fit TRBD2. CDR1 KGHSH and CDR2 LQKENI come from the germline V gene. The CDR3 consists of 17 residues. V shed 1 base, J shed 8 bases, and the junction held 12 bases outside the gene matches. CDR3 sequence: CASSPLMAGGPSHEQFF. CDR3 bases: TGTGCCAGCTCACCACTAATGGCGGGAGGGCCGTCCCATGAGCAGTTCTTC.

This chain connects TRBV5-1 to TRBJ2-7; no definite D call. CDR3 length equals 14 residues. Germline V gives CDR1 SGHRS, CDR2 YFSETQ. The ends were cut back, 4 bases at V and 0 bases at J, with 11 bases in the middle. The CDR3: CASSKDPSSYEQYF. The CDR3 nucleotides are TGCGCCAGCAGCAAAGATCCCAGCTCCTACGAGCAGTACTTC.

The chain couples TRBV29-1 to TRBJ1-1; D may be TRBD1 (6 bases). Germline CDR1 reads SQVTM; CDR2 reads ANQGSEA. With 8 bases removed from V and 1 base from J, the gap between germline ends came to 11 bases. CDR3 size: 12 residues. The CDR3 sequence: CSCGQTNTEAFF. In DNA form, the CDR3 reads TGCAGCTGCGGACAGACGAACACTGAAGCTTTCTTT.

The chain is built from TRBV13 and TRBJ2-5; no clear D gene. The J call may be in error: the DNA end matches TRBJ2-7 better. Germline assignment: CDR1 PRHDT and CDR2 FYEKMQ (reference sequence). The CDR3 runs to 16 residues. The CDR3 is CASSRDSRQHPNEQYF. As DNA, the CDR3 is TGTGCCAGCAGTCGCGACTCGCGTCAACACCCCAACGAGCAGTACTTC.

The genes are TRBV5-1 and TRBJ2-5; 7 bases map to TRBD1. CDR3 size: 15 residues. The germline V gene encodes CDR1 SGHRS and CDR2 YFSETQ. V was clipped by 1 base and J by 3 bases; unmatched bases: 6. This CDR3 reads CASSLTTGSEETQYF. DNA of the CDR3: TGCGCCAGCAGCTTGACGACAGGGAGTGAAGAGACCCAGTACTTC. The full variable domain, rest sourced from reference TRBV5-1 and TRBJ2-5, is KAGVTQTPRYLIKTRGQQVTLSCSPISGHRSVSWYQQTPGQGLQFLFEYFSETQRNKGNFPGRFSGRQFSNSRSEMNVSTLELGDSALYLCASSLTTGSEETQYFGPGTRLLVL.

This chain links TRBV2 with TRBJ2-7; 9 bases agree with TRBD1. Unmatched junction bases numbered 8, after V lost 6 bases and J lost 2 bases. From germline, CDR1 is SNHLY and CDR2 FYNNEI. CDR3 length: 15 residues. In DNA form, the CDR3 reads TGTGCCAGCAGACTCAACCGGGACAGGGCCTACGAGCAGTACTTC. This gives the protein CASRLNRDRAYEQYF.

This clone was observed a single time. This chain connects TRBV7-6 to TRBJ2-1; TRBD2 aligns across 13 bases. The CDR3 runs to 15 residues. V lost 5 bases, J lost 6 bases, and 4 bases stayed unmatched. The germline CDR1 and CDR2 sequences are SGHVS and FNYEAQ. Written as DNA, the CDR3 is TGTGCCAGCAGCGCGGGACTAGCGGGACTCAATGAGCAGTTCTTC. Translating it yields CASSAGLAGLNEQFF.

In nucleotides, the CDR3 is TGCGCCAGCAGTGAGGGGGGGACTCAGCCCCAGCATTTT. Amino acids: CASSEGGTQPQHF. This sequence joins TRBV10-1 and TRBJ1-5; maybe TRBD1 (5 bases). The CDR3 covers 13 residues. V lost 2 bases and J lost 6, with 8 bases in between. Germline V gene sequence: CDR1 WNHNN, CDR2 SYGVQD (reference sequence).

The rearrangement uses TRBV7-9 and TRBJ2-7; weak D call: TRBD2 (5 bases). CDR3 length: 13 amino acids. CDR1 and CDR2 from the germline V gene are SEHNR and FQNEAQ (reference sequence). Trimming removed 10 bases from V and 5 bases from J, with 18 bases in between. CDR3 sequence reads: CATQPRVSDEQYF. CDR3 nucleotide sequence: TGTGCCACCCAGCCGAGGGTTAGTGACGAGCAGTACTTC.

The chain joins TRBV5-1 to TRBJ2-1; a possible D gene is TRBD2 (5 bases). This CDR3 region has 14 residues. CDR1 and CDR2 (germline): SGHRS, YFSETQ. The ends were cut back, 5 bases at V and 6 bases at J, with 15 bases in the middle. CDR3 amino acids: CASRALGGGNEQFF. The DNA for the CDR3 is TGCGCCAGCAGGGCTTTAGGTGGAGGCAATGAGCAGTTCTTC. The whole variable domain, filled in from reference TRBV5-1 and TRBJ2-1, reads KAGVTQTPRYLIKTRGQQVTLSCSPISGHRSVSWYQQTPGQGLQFLFEYFSETQRNKGNFPGRFSGRQFSNSRSEMNVSTLELGDSALYLCASRALGGGNEQFFGPGTRLTVL.

In its sample, this clone was seen a few times. The chain uses TRBV11-2 and TRBJ1-5; D is uncertain. The germline V and J ends were trimmed by 0 bases and 10 bases, with 10 bases remaining between them. The germline V gene encodes CDR1 SGHAT and CDR2 FQNNGV. This CDR3 spans 13 amino acids. DNA for the CDR3: TGTGCCAGCAGCTTAGATTTTGGCCTCCCCCAGCATTTT. Translation: CASSLDFGLPQHF.

The rearrangement uses TRBV19 and TRBJ1-5; D is possibly TRBD1 (6 bases). Trimming cost V 5 bases and J 0 bases, with 14 bases left between them. CDR1 is LNHDA and CDR2 is SQIVND in the germline V gene (reference sequence). The CDR3 sequence is 16 residues long. The CDR3 nucleotides read TGTGCCAGTAGTGGCATGACAGGTTTTAGCAATCAGCCCCAGCATTTT. Protein product: CASSGMTGFSNQPQHF.

The rearrangement uses TRBV7-3 and TRBJ2-3; TRBD2 is a possible D gene (6 bases). The V end lost 5 bases, the J end lost 6 bases, and 21 bases lay between the germline ends. Germline V gene lookup returns CDR1 SGHTA and CDR2 FQGTGA. The CDR3 extends over 16 amino acids. DNA for the CDR3: TGTGCCAGCAGCCCAACCAAGGGACTTACCTGGGATACGCAGTATTTT. As protein: CASSPTKGLTWDTQYF.

The rearrangement links TRBV5-1 to TRBJ2-4, with TRBD2 matching over 10 bases. Germline CDR1 is SGHRS and CDR2 is YFSETQ. The J segment lost 4 bases and the V segment lost 4 bases, leaving 5 bases of the junction unmatched. The CDR3 loop spans 15 amino acids. The CDR3 here is CASSTWTSGKNIQYF. CDR3 nucleotide sequence: TGCGCCAGCAGCACCTGGACTAGCGGTAAAAACATTCAGTACTTC.

This clone appeared a few times. The gene calls are TRBV27 and TRBJ2-7, with TRBD2 matching 12 bases. Germline CDR1 reads MNHEY; CDR2 reads SMNVEV (reference sequence). The CDR3 runs 15 residues. The V and J ends lost 1 base and 4 bases, in that order; junction bases with no gene match: 2. Written as DNA, the CDR3 is TGTGCCAGCAGTTTATTCCTAGCGGGAGGGTACGAGCAGTACTTC. Amino acids: CASSLFLAGGYEQYF.

This rearrangement joins TRBV5-4 to TRBJ2-1, with D possibly TRBD1 on 6 matching bases. CDR3 length equals 15 residues. V shed 0 bases and J shed 9 bases, with 16 bases lying between them. Germline V gene sequence: CDR1 SGHNT, CDR2 YYREEE (reference sequence). The CDR3 is CASSLVSGSRGEQFF. The CDR3 DNA reads as TGTGCCAGCAGCTTGGTCTCCGGTTCCAGGGGTGAGCAGTTCTTC.

The CDR3 sequence: CASRALGSGDRAPLHF. The CDR3 bases are TGTGCCAGCAGAGCTCTAGGATCGGGGGATAGGGCACCCCTCCACTTT. This rearrangement joins TRBV2 to TRBJ1-6; tentative D call: TRBD1 (5 bases). The ends were cut back, 6 bases at V and 11 bases at J, with 23 bases in the middle. Looked up from germline, CDR1 is SNHLY and CDR2 is FYNNEI. The CDR3 length is 16 residues.

This clone has a handful of counts. This rearrangement joins TRBV5-1 to TRBJ2-1; a weak D match, TRBD1 (6 bases). The CDR3 has 14 residues. Germline-derived CDR1 and CDR2 are SGHRS and YFSETQ. The V and J ends lost 2 bases and 4 bases respectively, with 10 bases between them. DNA for the CDR3: TGCGCCAGCAGCTTTAACGGACAGTACAATGAGCAGTTCTTC. Residues: CASSFNGQYNEQFF.

This rearrangement joins TRBV6-6 to TRBJ2-7, with TRBD2 matching over 8 bases. The germline CDR1 and CDR2 sequences are MNHNY and SVGAGI (reference sequence). CDR3 length: 14 amino acids. V lost 4 bases, J lost 2 bases, and 4 bases stayed unmatched. This CDR3 reads CASSLNGRAYEQYF. In DNA, the CDR3 is TGTGCCAGCAGTTTAAACGGGAGGGCCTACGAGCAGTACTTC.

This clone was observed once. The chain joins TRBV13 to TRBJ1-4; 7 bases are shared with TRBD1. CDR3 length: 16 amino acids. The germline V gene has CDR1 PRHDT and CDR2 FYEKMQ (reference sequence). J was trimmed by 0 bases and V by 4 bases; bases with no gene match: 5. In nucleotides, the CDR3 is TGTGCCAGCAGCTCCGGACAGGCCGCAACTAATGAAAAACTGTTTTTT. Its translation: CASSSGQAATNEKLFF. Combining the CDR3 with reference TRBV13 and TRBJ1-4 gives the whole variable domain AAGVIQSPRHLIKEKRETATLKCYPIPRHDTVYWYQQGPGQDPQFLISFYEKMQSDKGSIPDRFSAQQFSDYHSELNMSSLELGDSALYFCASSSGQAATNEKLFFGSGTQLSVL.

The J gene is TRBJ2-1, the V gene TRBV5-6; D possibly corresponds to TRBD1 (5 bases). Trimming left V 0 bases short and J 2 bases short, with 12 bases between. Germline V gives CDR1 SGHDT, CDR2 YYEEEE. The CDR3 extends over 16 amino acids. The CDR3 is CASSLGRVGAYNEQFF. The CDR3 DNA reads TGTGCCAGCAGCTTGGGACGGGTAGGGGCCTACAATGAGCAGTTCTTC.

The chain is built from TRBV2 and TRBJ2-7, with D unresolved. The germline V gene has CDR1 SNHLY and CDR2 FYNNEI. The CDR3 loop spans 14 amino acids. Trimming pared 6 bases from V and 4 bases from J, leaving 16 bases between. DNA for the CDR3: TGTGCCAGCAGAGTCAGAAATTTGGTATACGAGCAGTACTTC. Residues: CASRVRNLVYEQYF.

The rearrangement joins TRBV6-5 to TRBJ2-3, with D possibly TRBD2 on 6 matching bases. Looked up from germline, CDR1 is MNHEY and CDR2 is SVGAGI. This CDR3 contains 16 residues. The V gene lost 0 bases and the J gene lost 4 bases, with 14 bases spanning the gap. The CDR3 is CASSYSSGERADTQYF. For the CDR3, the DNA is TGTGCCAGCAGTTACTCTAGCGGAGAGAGGGCAGATACGCAGTATTTT.

The chain couples TRBV13 to TRBJ2-2; 9 nucleotides align to TRBD1. The CDR3 contains 15 residues. With V trimmed by 6 bases and J by 1 base, 3 bases remained unmatched. The germline CDR1 and CDR2 sequences are PRHDT and FYEKMQ (reference sequence). The CDR3, as DNA: TGTGCCAGCAGGCCGACAGGGGGGAACACCGGGGAGCTGTTTTTT. As protein: CASRPTGGNTGELFF.

This clone has a handful of counts. The V and J genes are TRBV10-1 and TRBJ2-1, with 10 nucleotides matching TRBD2. Germline CDR1 WNHNN, CDR2 SYGVQD (reference sequence). Trimming removed 6 bases from V and 6 bases from J; junction bases left unmatched: 5. The CDR3 contains 14 residues. The CDR3 protein is CASRSSGRRNEQFF. Here the CDR3 DNA reads TGCGCCAGCAGATCTAGCGGGAGACGCAATGAGCAGTTCTTC.

The sample holds a few counts of this clone. The rearrangement joins TRBV5-1 to TRBJ2-3, with TRBD2 matching over 11 bases. After removal of 0 bases from V and 2 bases from J, the junction contained 2 bases not matched to a gene. Germline CDR1 is SGHRS and CDR2 is YFSETQ. This CDR3 region has 16 residues. For the CDR3, the DNA is TGCGCCAGCAGCTTGGGACTAGCGGGATTCACAGATACGCAGTATTTT. It codes for CASSLGLAGFTDTQYF.

The rearrangement joins TRBV9 to TRBJ1-1; D call uncertain. V lost 2 bases and J lost 1, with 15 bases in between. CDR1 SGDLS and CDR2 YYNGEE come from the germline V gene. The CDR3 contains 16 residues. Here the CDR3 reads CASSVKPQRPNTEAFF. Here the CDR3 DNA reads TGTGCCAGCAGCGTTAAGCCACAGAGACCGAACACTGAAGCTTTCTTT.